A selection of T cell receptor beta chains follows, all from one sample in a study of T-cell reconstitution after alpha-beta-depleted transplantation in children. TCRdb reprocessed the PCR reads with MiXCR, giving one entry per CDR3 protein. The data show 190,000 or so distinct CDR3 sequences, around 6.8% seen once. The sample consisted of PBMCs from the stem cell graft donor, taken from the stem cell graft. These receptors were obtained from a human donor who donated a stem cell graft to a child with Wiskott-Aldrich syndrome. Both conserved end residues are part of each CDR3. A D gene is named only where the DNA matches it firmly. Not every row has a clone size; where given, it reads once, few, many or a size class.

D,size,J,V,CDR3,DNA
TRBD2,many,TRBJ2-1,TRBV7-2,CASSLRLAGVQFF,TGTGCCAGCAGCTTAAGACTAGCGGGAGTTCAGTTCTTC
-,many,TRBJ1-1,TRBV5-1,CASSVLAGPGTEAFF,TGCGCCAGCAGTGTTTTGGCAGGGCCAGGGACTGAAGCTTTCTTT
-,many,TRBJ2-2,TRBV24-1,CATSVTGRSAGELFF,TGTGCCACCAGTGTCACGGGAAGGAGCGCCGGGGAGCTGTTTTTT
-,many,TRBJ2-2,TRBV5-6,CASSGLVIGGELFF,TGTGCCAGCAGCGGCCTGGTCATTGGCGGGGAGCTGTTTTTT
-,many,TRBJ1-5,TRBV12-3/TRBV12-4,CASTVDRSNQPQHF,TGTGCCAGCACCGTCGACAGATCCAATCAGCCCCAGCATTTT
-,many,TRBJ1-1,TRBV29-1,CSVDHREGNTEAFF,TGCAGCGTTGATCACAGGGAAGGGAACACTGAAGCTTTCTTT
TRBD1,few,TRBJ1-2,TRBV7-9,CASSKDAGTDNYGYTF,TGTGCCAGCAGCAAAGATGCCGGGACAGATAACTATGGCTACACCTTC
-,many,TRBJ2-7,TRBV15,CATRETTASSYEQYF,TGTGCCACCCGCGAAACGACAGCAAGCTCCTACGAGCAGTACTTC
TRBD2,few,TRBJ2-7,TRBV6-1,CASRLAGDPYEQYF,TGTGCCAGCAGACTAGCGGGAGATCCCTACGAGCAGTACTTC
TRBD1,many,TRBJ1-4,TRBV6-5,CASSYGGTGSEKLFF,TGTGCCAGCAGTTACGGCGGGACAGGGAGTGAAAAACTGTTTTTT
-,many,TRBJ1-1,TRBV7-9,CASSPQANMNTEAFF,TGTGCCAGCAGCCCTCAAGCTAACATGAACACTGAAGCTTTCTTT
-,-,TRBJ1-1,TRBV19,CATQRVEGDTEAFF,TGTGCCACTCAAAGGGTGGAGGGGGACACTGAAGCTTTCTTT
TRBD1,many,TRBJ2-2,TRBV6-5,CASSFLPPGQGAAGELFF,TGTGCCAGCAGTTTCCTACCCCCGGGACAGGGGGCTGCCGGGGAGCTGTTTTTT
TRBD1,many,TRBJ1-2,TRBV6-1,CASGRDRGVYGYTF,TGTGCCAGCGGCCGGGACAGGGGTGTCTATGGCTACACCTTC
-,few,TRBJ1-1,TRBV12-3/TRBV12-4,CASSLFWDEAFF,TGTGCCAGCAGCCTTTTTTGGGACGAAGCTTTCTTT
-,many,TRBJ2-4,TRBV24-1,CATSDSPGQNIQYF,TGTGCCACCAGTGATTCTCCAGGGCAAAACATTCAGTACTTC
-,many,TRBJ1-1,TRBV5-1,CASSSAGTPNTEAFF,TGCGCCAGCAGCTCCGCCGGGACACCGAACACTGAAGCTTTCTTT
-,many,TRBJ1-6,TRBV12-3/TRBV12-4,CASKLDTGQRNSPLHF,TGTGCCAGCAAACTCGATACAGGGCAACGGAATTCACCCCTCCACTTT
TRBD1,-,TRBJ2-6,TRBV5-1,CASSWDRGSWTGANVLTF,TGCGCCAGCAGCTGGGACAGGGGGAGTTGGACTGGGGCCAACGTCCTGACTTTC
-,many,TRBJ2-7,TRBV27,CASSLLDGEQYF,TGTGCCAGCAGTTTATTGGACGGCGAGCAGTACTTC
TRBD2,many,TRBJ2-5,TRBV20-1,CSALSVLAAGETQYF,TGCAGTGCCTTGAGCGTTCTAGCGGCGGGGGAGACCCAGTACTTC
-,many,TRBJ2-7,TRBV5-1,CASSLMTGDTDEQYF,TGCGCCAGCAGCTTGATGACGGGAGACACGGACGAGCAGTACTTC
-,few,TRBJ2-2,TRBV20-1,CSARDPGQLRAGELFF,TGCAGTGCTAGAGACCCGGGCCAACTCAGGGCCGGGGAGCTGTTTTTT
-,many,TRBJ1-5,TRBV25-1,CASSDPGQNQPQHF,TGTGCCAGCAGTGATCCTGGACAGAATCAGCCCCAGCATTTT
-,many,TRBJ2-7,TRBV6-1,CASSGPGHAREQYF,TGTGCCAGCAGTGGACCGGGACACGCGCGCGAGCAGTACTTC
-,many,TRBJ2-7,TRBV6-5,CASSLQMRDSEQYF,TGTGCCAGCAGTTTACAGATGAGGGATAGCGAGCAGTACTTC
-,many,TRBJ2-3,TRBV5-6,CASSLFLGLATSTDTQYF,TGTGCCAGCAGCTTGTTTCTGGGCCTGGCTACTAGCACAGATACGCAGTATTTT
TRBD1,few,TRBJ1-1,TRBV29-1,CSGRHPGGNTEAFF,TGCAGCGGTCGACACCCAGGGGGAAACACTGAAGCTTTCTTT
-,few,TRBJ2-5,TRBV5-1,CASSLDPARETQYF,TGCGCCAGCAGCTTGGACCCAGCTCGGGAGACCCAGTACTTC
TRBD1,few,TRBJ1-1,TRBV5-1,CASSSLGTGKSEAFF,TGCGCCAGCAGCTCACTTGGGACAGGGAAATCTGAAGCTTTCTTT
-,many,TRBJ2-5,TRBV6-2/TRBV6-3,CASTRLAGDVETQYF,TGTGCCAGCACCCGATTAGCCGGGGATGTGGAGACCCAGTACTTC
-,-,TRBJ2-3,TRBV18,CASSPRAHPLGTDTQYF,TGTGCCAGCTCACCTAGAGCACACCCCTTGGGCACAGATACGCAGTATTTT
-,many,TRBJ1-1,TRBV7-2,CASSFVTGGTEAFF,TGTGCCAGCAGCTTTGTAACAGGTGGGACTGAAGCTTTCTTT
TRBD2,many,TRBJ2-7,TRBV11-1,CASNERPGLAGESSYEQYF,TGTGCCAGCAACGAAAGACCGGGACTAGCGGGGGAAAGCTCCTACGAGCAGTACTTC
TRBD1,many,TRBJ2-7,TRBV5-1,CASSLTGIYEQYF,TGTGCCAGCAGTTTGACAGGGATTTACGAGCAGTACTTC
-,many,TRBJ2-2,TRBV11-3,CASTQDSGELFF,TGTGCCAGCACCCAGGACAGCGGGGAGCTGTTTTTT
TRBD2,-,TRBJ2-1,TRBV11-3,CASSRVGLADYNEQFF,TGTGCCAGCAGCCGGGTGGGACTAGCGGATTACAATGAGCAGTTCTTC
TRBD1,many,TRBJ2-5,TRBV29-1,CSVGGQGAVTQYF,TGCAGCGTGGGAGGACAGGGGGCTGTGACCCAGTACTTC
-,many,TRBJ1-1,TRBV30,CAWSWGEDTEAFF,TGTGCCTGGAGTTGGGGCGAGGACACTGAAGCTTTCTTT
TRBD1,many,TRBJ1-1,TRBV7-2,CASSLETGRTEAFF,TGTGCCAGCAGCTTAGAGACAGGGAGGACTGAAGCTTTCTTT
TRBD1,many,TRBJ1-1,TRBV12-5,CASGQRTGEAFF,TGTGCTAGTGGTCAGCGGACAGGGGAAGCTTTCTTT
TRBD1,many,TRBJ1-1,TRBV20-1,CSVRGQGLGTEAFF,TGCAGCGTCCGGGGACAGGGCCTTGGGACTGAAGCTTTCTTT